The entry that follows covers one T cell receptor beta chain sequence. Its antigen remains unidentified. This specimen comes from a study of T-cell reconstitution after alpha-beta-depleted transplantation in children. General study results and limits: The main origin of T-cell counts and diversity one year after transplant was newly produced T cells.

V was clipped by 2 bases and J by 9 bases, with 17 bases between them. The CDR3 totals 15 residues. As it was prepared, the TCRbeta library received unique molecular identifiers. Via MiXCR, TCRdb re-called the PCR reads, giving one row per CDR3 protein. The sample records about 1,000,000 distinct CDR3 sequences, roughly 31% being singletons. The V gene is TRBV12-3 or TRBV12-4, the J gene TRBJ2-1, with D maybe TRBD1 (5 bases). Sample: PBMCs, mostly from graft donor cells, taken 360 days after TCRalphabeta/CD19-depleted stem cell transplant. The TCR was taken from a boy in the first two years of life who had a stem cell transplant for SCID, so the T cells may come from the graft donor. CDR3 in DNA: TGTGCCAGCAGTTTACGGGCAGGGTGGTCGGGTGAGCAGTTCTTC. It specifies CASSLRAGWSGEQFF.